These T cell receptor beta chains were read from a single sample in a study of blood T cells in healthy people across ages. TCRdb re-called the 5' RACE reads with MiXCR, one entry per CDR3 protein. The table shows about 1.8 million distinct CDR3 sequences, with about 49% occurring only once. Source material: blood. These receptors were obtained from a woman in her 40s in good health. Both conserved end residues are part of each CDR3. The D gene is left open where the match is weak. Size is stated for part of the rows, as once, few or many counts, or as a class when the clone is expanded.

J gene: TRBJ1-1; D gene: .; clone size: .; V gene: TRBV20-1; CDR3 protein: CSGRRTNTEAFF; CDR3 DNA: TGCAGTGGTCGGAGGACGAACACTGAAGCTTTCTTT
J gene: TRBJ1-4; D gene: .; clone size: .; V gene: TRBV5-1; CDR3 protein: CASSSTVTNEKLFF; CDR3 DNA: TGCGCCAGCAGCTCGACAGTTACTAATGAAAAACTGTTTTTT
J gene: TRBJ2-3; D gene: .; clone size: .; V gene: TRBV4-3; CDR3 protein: CASSQGDIVTDTQYF; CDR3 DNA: TGCGCCAGCAGCCAAGGAGACATTGTCACAGATACGCAGTATTTT
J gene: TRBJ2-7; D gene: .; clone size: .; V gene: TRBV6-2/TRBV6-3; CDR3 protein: CASSYSLRGITSYEQYF; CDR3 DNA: TGTGCCAGCAGTTACTCACTCCGGGGGATAACCTCCTACGAGCAGTACTTC
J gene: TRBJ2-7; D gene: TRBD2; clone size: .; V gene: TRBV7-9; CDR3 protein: CASSAGTSGVVSYEQYF; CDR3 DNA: TGTGCCAGCAGCGCGGGGACTAGCGGGGTCGTCTCCTACGAGCAGTACTTC
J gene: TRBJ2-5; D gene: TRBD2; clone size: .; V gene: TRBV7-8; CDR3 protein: CASSLVLTSGSIQETQYF; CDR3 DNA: TGTGCCAGCAGCTTAGTATTGACTAGCGGTTCCATCCAAGAGACCCAGTACTTC
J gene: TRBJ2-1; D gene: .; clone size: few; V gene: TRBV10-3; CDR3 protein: CAIETDENNEQFF; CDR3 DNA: TGTGCCATCGAAACGGACGAAAACAATGAGCAGTTCTTC
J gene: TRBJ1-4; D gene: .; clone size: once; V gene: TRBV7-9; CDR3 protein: CASSFPGWEKLFF; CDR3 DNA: TGTGCCAGCAGCTTTCCAGGCTGGGAAAAACTGTTTTTT
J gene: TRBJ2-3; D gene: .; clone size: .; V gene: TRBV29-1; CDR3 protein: CSVESFDLGSYTDTQYF; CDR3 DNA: TGCAGCGTTGAAAGCTTTGATCTGGGCAGTTACACAGATACGCAGTATTTT
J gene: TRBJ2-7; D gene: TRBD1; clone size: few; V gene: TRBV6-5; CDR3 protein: CASSYGTGNDEQYF; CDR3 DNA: TGTGCCAGCAGTTACGGGACAGGGAACGACGAGCAGTACTTC
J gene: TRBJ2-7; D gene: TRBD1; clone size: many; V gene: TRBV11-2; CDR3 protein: CASSLLRRTGASSYEQYF; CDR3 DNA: TGTGCCAGCAGCTTACTCCGTCGGACAGGGGCCAGCTCCTACGAGCAGTACTTC
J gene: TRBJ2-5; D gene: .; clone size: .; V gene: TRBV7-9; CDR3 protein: CASSLYGGNEQYF; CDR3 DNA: TGTGCCAGCAGCTTATATGGGGGTAATGAGCAGTACTTC
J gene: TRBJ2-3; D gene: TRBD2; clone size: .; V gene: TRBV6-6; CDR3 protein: CASSYSRLAGTTDTQYF; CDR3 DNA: TGTGCCAGCAGTTACTCGCGTTTAGCGGGGACCACAGATACGCAGTATTTT
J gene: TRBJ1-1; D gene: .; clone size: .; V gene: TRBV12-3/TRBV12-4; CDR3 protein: CASSLAGGVGTEAFF; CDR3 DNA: TGTGCCAGCAGTTTAGCGGGGGGGGTAGGCACTGAAGCTTTCTTT
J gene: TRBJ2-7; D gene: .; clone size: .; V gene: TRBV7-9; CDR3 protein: CASSQDKFLQYF; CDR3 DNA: TGTGCCAGCAGCCAGGACAAATTCCTCCAGTACTTC
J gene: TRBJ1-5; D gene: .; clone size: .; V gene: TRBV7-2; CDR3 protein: CASSLGAGDRKPQHF; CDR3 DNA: TGTGCCAGCAGCCTCGGTGCAGGAGATCGTAAGCCCCAGCATTTT
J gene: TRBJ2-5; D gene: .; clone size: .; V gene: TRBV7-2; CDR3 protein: CASSSILDRQETQYF; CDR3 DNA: TGTGCCAGCAGCTCCATACTTGACAGGCAAGAGACCCAGTACTTC
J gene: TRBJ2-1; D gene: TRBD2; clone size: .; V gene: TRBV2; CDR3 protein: CASSVGGSTVNEQFF; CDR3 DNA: TGTGCCAGCAGTGTCGGGGGGAGTACAGTGAATGAGCAGTTCTTC
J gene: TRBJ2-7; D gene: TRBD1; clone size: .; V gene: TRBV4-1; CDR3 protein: CASSQDPLQGNEQYF; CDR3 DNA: TGCGCCAGCAGCCAAGATCCGCTACAGGGGAACGAGCAGTACTTC
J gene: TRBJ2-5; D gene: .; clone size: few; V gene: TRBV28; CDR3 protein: CASSDWETQYF; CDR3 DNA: TGTGCCAGCAGTGATTGGGAGACCCAGTACTTC
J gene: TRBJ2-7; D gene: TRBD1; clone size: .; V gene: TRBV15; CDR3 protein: CATNRDRGVFYYEQYF; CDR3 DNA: TGTGCCACCAACAGAGACAGGGGAGTGTTCTACTACGAGCAGTACTTC
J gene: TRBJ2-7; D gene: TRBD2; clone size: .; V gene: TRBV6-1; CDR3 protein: CASIRRAGAYEQYF; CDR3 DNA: TGTGCCAGCATTCGACGAGCGGGGGCCTACGAGCAGTACTTC
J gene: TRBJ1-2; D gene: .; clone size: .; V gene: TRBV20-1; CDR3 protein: CSAENYGYTF; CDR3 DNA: TGCAGTGCAGAGAACTATGGCTACACCTTC
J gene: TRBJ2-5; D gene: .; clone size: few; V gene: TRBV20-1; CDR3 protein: CSASYVGVFLETQYF; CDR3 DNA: TGCAGTGCTAGTTACGTGGGCGTATTTCTCGAGACCCAGTACTTC
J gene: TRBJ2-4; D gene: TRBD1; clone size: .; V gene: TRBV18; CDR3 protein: CASSPPGQQNIQYF; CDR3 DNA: TGTGCCAGCTCACCTCCGGGACAGCAAAACATTCAGTACTTC
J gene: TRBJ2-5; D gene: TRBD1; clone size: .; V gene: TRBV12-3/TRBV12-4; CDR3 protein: CASSRSGQGGETQYF; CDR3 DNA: TGTGCCAGCAGTCGGTCGGGACAGGGGGGAGAGACCCAGTACTTC
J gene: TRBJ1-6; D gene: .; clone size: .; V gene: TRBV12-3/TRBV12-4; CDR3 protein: CASSPSIDNSPLHF; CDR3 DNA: TGTGCCAGCAGTCCCTCGATCGATAATTCACCCCTCCACTTT
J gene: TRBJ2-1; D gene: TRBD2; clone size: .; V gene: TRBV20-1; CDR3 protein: CSAVTSGASDEQFF; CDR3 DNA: TGCAGTGCTGTGACTAGCGGGGCCTCCGATGAGCAGTTCTTC
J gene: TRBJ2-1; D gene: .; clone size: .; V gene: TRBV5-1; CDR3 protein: CASSSVVFGTMPNEQFF; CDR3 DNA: TGCGCCAGCAGCTCTGTAGTTTTCGGGACGATGCCCAATGAGCAGTTCTTC